One sample yielded the 31 T cell receptor beta chains listed below, sequenced in a study of cytomegalovirus exposure and HLA in healthy donors (dated by TCRdb to 2015 to 2018). The library relied on the immunoSEQ multiplex PCR assay. A mixture of 60 forward primers for TCR Vbeta segments and 13 reverse primers for TCR Jbeta segments was used in the multiplex PCR. Drawn from immuneACCESS, this table holds only the in-frame rearrangements with V and J called that TCRdb kept. Clones are partly lost; checked studies trace under half to an unresolved V gene and leave the rest unexplained. This sample comprises roughly 130,000 clones, roughly 77% of them detected only once. The biggest ten clones account for 4.5% to 5.5% of the sample. The sequencing sample was made of PBMCs. Receptors were obtained from a man under 40 in good health and CMV-seronegative.

The chain combines TRBV11-3 with TRBJ2-1; the D is unclear. Germline CDR1 is SGHNT and CDR2 is YENEEA. The CDR3 contains 14 residues. V shed 5 bases and J shed 0 bases, with 8 bases lying between them. CDR3 region: CASSPWSSYNEQFF. The CDR3 DNA follows: TGTGCCAGCAGCCCATGGAGCTCCTACAATGAGCAGTTCTTC.

DNA for the CDR3: TGTGCCAGCAGCTTTATGGGGGGGACAGGGGATGAAGCTTTCTTT. Its translation is CASSFMGGTGDEAFF. The chain recombines TRBV7-9 with TRBJ1-1; the match to TRBD1 covers 10 bases. The ends lost 3 bases at V and 7 bases at J; junction bases unmatched: 8. Germline CDR1 and CDR2: SEHNR and FQNEAQ (reference sequence). CDR3 length: 15 amino acids.

The genes are TRBV5-6 and TRBJ2-1; 10 nucleotides line up with TRBD2. Germline CDR1 SGHDT, CDR2 YYEEEE. Germline trimming cut 0 bases from V and 3 bases from J; bases unmatched to any gene: 9. This CDR3 is 18 amino acids long. The CDR3, as DNA: TGTGCCAGCAGCTTGGGAAATTCGGGACTAGCGATCTACAATGAGCAGTTCTTC. It translates to CASSLGNSGLAIYNEQFF.

The chain uses TRBV6-5 and TRBJ2-1; tentatively, D is TRBD2 (6 bases). The V gene's germline CDR1 is MNHEY and CDR2 SVGAGI. Trimming shortened V by 6 bases and J by 7 bases, and 19 bases separated the two germline ends. The CDR3 has 15 amino acids. The CDR3 nucleotides are TGTGCCAGCAGCTTTGGAGGGGTCGAGTATAATGAGCAGTTCTTC. It is translated as CASSFGGVEYNEQFF.

The chain recombines TRBV19 with TRBJ2-5, with 8 positions matching TRBD1. CDR1 is LNHDA and CDR2 is SQIVND in the germline V gene (reference sequence). The J segment lost 5 bases and the V segment lost 6 bases, leaving 14 bases of the junction unmatched. The CDR3 totals 16 residues. The CDR3 region is CASSHPAQGAKETQYF. The CDR3 region has the DNA TGTGCCAGTAGCCACCCCGCGCAGGGGGCGAAGGAGACCCAGTACTTC.

This chain connects TRBV20-1 to TRBJ1-2; TRBD1 is a possible D gene (6 bases). The CDR3 is 11 amino acids. The V and J ends lost 6 bases and 2 bases respectively, with 7 bases between them. Germline CDR1 is DFQATT and CDR2 is SNEGSKA (reference sequence). The CDR3 nucleotides read TGCAGTGCGGGGGCGAACTATGGCTACACCTTC. It codes for CSAGANYGYTF.

V and J are TRBV6-5 and TRBJ1-6; TRBD1 matches 7 bases. Germline trimming cut 10 bases from V and 7 bases from J; bases unmatched to any gene: 7. The CDR3 loop spans 13 amino acids. Looked up from germline, CDR1 is MNHEY and CDR2 is SVGAGI. CDR3 DNA: TGTGCCACCCGAAGGGGGCAAAATTCACCCCTCCACTTT. This encodes CATRRGQNSPLHF.

V and J are TRBV5-1 and TRBJ2-5; tentative D call: TRBD2 (6 bases). V gave up 0 bases and J gave up 3 bases, with 12 bases separating them. The length of the CDR3 is 15 residues. Germline V gives CDR1 SGHRS, CDR2 YFSETQ. CDR3 nucleotide sequence: TGCGCCAGCAGCTTGGAGGACTACGCGGAAGAGACCCAGTACTTC. Protein product: CASSLEDYAEETQYF.

V gene TRBV19 combines with J gene TRBJ1-1, with 8 positions matching TRBD1. Germline V gene sequence: CDR1 LNHDA, CDR2 SQIVND (reference sequence). The CDR3 is made up of 11 amino acids. The J segment lost 9 bases and the V segment lost 9 bases, leaving 6 bases of the junction unmatched. The CDR3: CASVQGEKAFF. CDR3 in DNA: TGTGCCAGCGTACAGGGGGAGAAAGCTTTCTTT.

This clone was observed a few times. The V gene is TRBV27, the J gene TRBJ1-2; TRBD1 aligns across 7 bases. Trimming took 2 bases from V and 1 from J; bases not matched to a gene: 10. The CDR3 runs 17 residues. Germline V gene data show CDR1 as MNHEY and CDR2 as SMNVEV (reference sequence). CDR3 amino acids: CASSLGTDPNRNYGYTF. CDR3 coding DNA: TGTGCCAGCAGTTTAGGGACAGACCCAAACCGTAACTATGGCTACACCTTC.

The V gene is TRBV4-2, the J gene TRBJ2-3; perhaps TRBD1 as D (6 bases). Germline V gives CDR1 LGHNA, CDR2 YNFKEQ. With 0 bases removed from V and 6 bases from J, the gap between germline ends came to 19 bases. The CDR3 consists of 17 residues. CDR3 nucleotide sequence: TGTGCCAGCAGCCAAGATCTGGGACACCGACCTGGTGATACGCAGTATTTT. It specifies CASSQDLGHRPGDTQYF.

This chain connects TRBV6-5 to TRBJ1-2; the D gene is possibly TRBD1 (5 bases). Germline V lookup: CDR1 MNHEY, CDR2 SVGAGI. The CDR3 consists of 15 residues. V lost 2 bases, J lost 5 bases, and 15 bases lay in between. In nucleotides, the CDR3 is TGTGCCAGCAGTTACGGGTGGGGCGTTGAATATGGCTACACCTTC. It yields the protein CASSYGWGVEYGYTF.

The chain links TRBV9 to TRBJ2-1; no clear D. Trimming stripped 7 bases from V and 10 bases from J, with 9 bases between. The CDR3 has 10 amino acids. Germline V gene sequence: CDR1 SGDLS, CDR2 YYNGEE. CDR3 nucleotide sequence: TGTGCCAGCGGTGAGTTGGAGCAGTTCTTC. Translation gives CASGELEQFF.

This chain uses TRBV18 with TRBJ2-3; 7 nucleotides align to TRBD1. The CDR3 is 15 residues long. After removal of 3 bases from V and 1 base from J, the junction contained 4 bases not matched to a gene. The germline CDR1 and CDR2 sequences are KGHSH and LQKENI. The DNA for the CDR3 is TGTGCCAGCTCACCTCCGGGACAGCGCACAGATACGCAGTATTTT. Amino acids: CASSPPGQRTDTQYF.

The rearrangement links TRBV5-1 to TRBJ2-6; D not resolved. CDR3 size: 15 residues. Germline V gives CDR1 SGHRS, CDR2 YFSETQ. V lost 1 base to trimming and J lost 1 base, with 6 bases between them. For the CDR3, the DNA is TGCGCCAGCAGCTTGTTAACTTCTGGGGCCAACGTCCTGACTTTC. Translation: CASSLLTSGANVLTF.

The chain combines TRBV5-1 with TRBJ1-1, with D perhaps TRBD1 (5 bases). V was shortened by 4 bases and J by 3 bases, with 16 bases between the two germline ends. Looked up from germline, CDR1 is SGHRS and CDR2 is YFSETQ. This CDR3 has 15 residues. The CDR3 coding sequence is TGCGCCAGCAGCCCCCTAAGCAGGGCGGACACTGAAGCTTTCTTT. Its protein product is CASSPLSRADTEAFF.

There are a few counts of this clone. The chain links TRBV5-1 to TRBJ1-6; unclear D gene. Trimming shortened V by 4 bases and J by 8 bases, and 13 bases separated the two germline ends. CDR3 length: 14 residues. Germline assignment: CDR1 SGHRS and CDR2 YFSETQ. DNA of the CDR3: TGCGCCAGCAGCCCAACTCTAAACGATTCACCCCTCCACTTT. This encodes CASSPTLNDSPLHF.

In DNA, the CDR3 is TGTGCCAGCAGATGGGGGCACACCCCCGAAGCTTTCTTT. The encoded protein is CASRWGHTPEAFF. The chain has TRBV5-6 and TRBJ1-1; possible D gene TRBD1, 6 bases. Germline assignment: CDR1 SGHDT and CDR2 YYEEEE. The CDR3 sequence is 13 residues long. V gave up 5 bases and J gave up 8 bases, with 16 bases separating them.

V and J are TRBV2 and TRBJ1-5, with D maybe TRBD1 (6 bases). The CDR3 length is 14 residues. Germline V CDR1 and CDR2: SNHLY, FYNNEI. Trimming cost V 1 base and J 4 bases, with 8 bases left between them. The CDR3 region is CASSEGQANQPQHF. The CDR3 nucleotides read TGTGCCAGCAGTGAAGGACAGGCGAATCAGCCCCAGCATTTT.

The rearrangement joins TRBV20-1 to TRBJ2-1; no firm D call. Trimming took 7 bases from V and 6 from J, leaving 7 bases between them. Germline CDR1 DFQATT, CDR2 SNEGSKA (reference sequence). The CDR3 sequence is 10 residues long. The chain's CDR3 is CSVGGNEQFF. The CDR3 region has the DNA TGCAGTGTAGGCGGCAATGAGCAGTTCTTC.

This clone occurred a few times. The rearrangement uses TRBV7-2 and TRBJ1-1, with D uncertain. This CDR3 comprises 12 residues. Germline V gene sequence: CDR1 SGHTA, CDR2 FQGNSA. The ends were cut back, 7 bases at V and 4 bases at J, with 10 bases in the middle. CDR3 protein: CASNVRGTEAFF. CDR3 sequence (DNA): TGTGCCAGCAACGTCCGGGGCACTGAAGCTTTCTTT.

The rearrangement joins TRBV7-9 to TRBJ1-5; 8 nucleotides align to TRBD1. Germline V gene sequence: CDR1 SEHNR, CDR2 FQNEAQ (reference sequence). V lost 1 base and J lost 2; bases outside the gene matches: 7. CDR3 length: 17 residues. The CDR3 DNA follows: TGTGCCAGCAGCTTAGGCTCAGGGGGCAGCGGCAATCAGCCCCAGCATTTT. It codes for CASSLGSGGSGNQPQHF.

This rearrangement joins TRBV7-6 to TRBJ2-5; D is perhaps TRBD2 (6 bases). CDR1 is SGHVS, CDR2 FNYEAQ, per germline. The ends were cut back, 0 bases at V and 4 bases at J, with 6 bases in the middle. The CDR3 consists of 13 residues. Here the CDR3 reads CASSLAGGETQYF. The CDR3 DNA reads as TGTGCCAGCAGCTTAGCGGGAGGAGAGACCCAGTACTTC.

This chain connects TRBV5-6 to TRBJ2-5, with TRBD1 matching over 9 bases. This CDR3 has 14 residues. V lost 4 bases to trimming and J lost 2 bases; unmatched junction nucleotides: 3. The germline CDR1 and CDR2 sequences are SGHDT and YYEEEE. The CDR3 here is CASSQGQGQETQYF. CDR3 DNA sequence: TGTGCCAGCAGCCAAGGACAGGGGCAAGAGACCCAGTACTTC.

This clone appeared many times. The gene calls are TRBV5-1 and TRBJ2-1, with D tentatively TRBD1 (5 bases). V lost 3 bases and J 8 bases, leaving 12 bases between the germline ends. Germline V gene sequence: CDR1 SGHRS, CDR2 YFSETQ. This CDR3 is built from 13 residues. In DNA form, the CDR3 reads TGCGCCAGCAGCTCCGGCCAGGGTCATGAGCAGTTCTTC. Encoded protein: CASSSGQGHEQFF.

The chain recombines TRBV27 with TRBJ1-4; a possible D gene is TRBD1 (5 bases). The CDR3 runs to 14 residues. The germline V gene encodes CDR1 MNHEY and CDR2 SMNVEV (reference sequence). V was pared by 2 bases and J by 10 bases, with 14 bases between. The CDR3 region is CASSLAGLGGKLFF. CDR3 sequence (DNA): TGTGCCAGCAGTTTAGCAGGGCTCGGTGGAAAACTGTTTTTT.

In its sample, this clone was seen a few times. The V gene is TRBV6-1, the J gene TRBJ1-4; D call uncertain. Germline lookup yields CDR1 MNHNS and CDR2 SASEGT. CDR3 size: 17 residues. Trimming took off 5 bases at V and 4 bases at J, with 20 bases between the two ends. CDR3 residues: CASSKGIILGYNEKLFF. CDR3 nucleotide sequence: TGTGCCAGCAGTAAAGGGATCATCTTGGGCTATAATGAAAAACTGTTTTTT.

The chain joins TRBV10-3 to TRBJ1-5; a possible D gene is TRBD1 (5 bases). V dropped 10 bases and J dropped 1 base, with 14 bases sitting between them. Per germline, CDR1 ENHRY and CDR2 SYGVKD. The CDR3 consists of 14 residues. The CDR3 protein is CATSETVSNQPQHF. The CDR3 DNA sequence: TGTGCCACCTCAGAGACAGTCAGCAATCAGCCCCAGCATTTT.

This clone appeared once. This chain joins TRBV30 and TRBJ2-3, with 8 bases identical to TRBD2. The CDR3 spans 14 residues. After removal of 0 bases from V and 2 bases from J, the junction contained 1 base not matched to a gene. Germline assignment: CDR1 GTSNPN and CDR2 SVGIG (reference sequence). The CDR3 loop is CAWSVSGATDTQYF. In DNA form, the CDR3 reads TGTGCCTGGAGTGTTAGCGGGGCCACAGATACGCAGTATTTT. Drawing the rest from reference TRBV30 and TRBJ2-3, the complete variable domain is SQTIHQWPATLVQPVGSPLSLECTVEGTSNPNLYWYRQAAGRGLQLLFYSVGIGQISSEVPQNLSASRPQDRQFILSSKKLLLSDSGFYLCAWSVSGATDTQYFGPGTRLTVL.

The gene calls are TRBV2 and TRBJ1-1; D possibly corresponds to TRBD1 (6 bases). Trimming cost V 4 bases and J 12 bases, with 24 bases left between them. The CDR3 length is 15 residues. Germline V gene data show CDR1 as SNHLY and CDR2 as FYNNEI. The CDR3 DNA reads as TGTGCCAGCAGTGCGTCCATGGGGGGGGCGCGGAGGTCTTTCTTT. This sequence encodes CASSASMGGARRSFF.

As DNA, the CDR3 is TGCGCCAGCAGCTTGCCAGGTCAAAATCAGCCCCAGCATTTT. Its translation: CASSLPGQNQPQHF. The chain joins TRBV5-1 to TRBJ1-5; no clear D. CDR1 SGHRS and CDR2 YFSETQ come from the germline V gene. The CDR3 totals 14 residues. Trimming removed 1 base from V and 4 bases from J, with 9 bases in between.